The following is a T cell receptor (beta chain) sequence with its context. Assay used: immunoSEQ multiplex PCR; TCRdb lists only in-frame clones, some missing. The repertoire consists of roughly 71,000 clones, with less than 90% occurring once and the leading ten covering around 0.84%. Trimming left V 6 bases short and J 3 bases short, with 22 bases between. CDR1 is LNHDA, CDR2 SQIVND, per germline (reference sequence). CDR3 length: 17 residues. The timepoints at which blood was sampled were baseline, cycle 4 day 1, and cycle 7 day 1. This sample was taken from a study of OX40 agonist ivuxolimab in advanced cancers. Study-level background: People who had prior anti-PD-1, anti-PD-L1 or anti-CTLA-4 therapy could take part, and roughly 40% had some.

Sample: CD4+ or CD8+ T cells sorted from blood, taken in a trial of the OX40 agonist ivuxolimab. This clonotype was obtained from an adult with an advanced solid tumor such as melanoma, head and neck, liver or kidney cancer. V and J are TRBV19 and TRBJ2-3, with D maybe TRBD1 (6 bases). CDR3: CASSVRLQGIVTDTQYF. The CDR3 DNA reads TGTGCCAGTAGCGTCAGACTACAGGGTATTGTAACAGATACGCAGTATTTT.